Each of the 25 T cell receptor beta chains below was sequenced from the same sample in a study of post-analysis software for immune sequencing data. Every TCR beta cDNA library bore unique molecular identifiers. Via MiXCR, TCRdb re-called the PCR reads, giving one row per CDR3 protein. Of 600,000 to 700,000 distinct CDR3 sequences listed, roughly three fifths are singletons. These receptors' antigens are unknown. Study observations and caveats: Patients carried several TRBV segments more frequently than controls did, and TRBV5-6, TRBV5-1 and TRBV20-1 were among them.

The sequenced material came from blood. The receptors stem from a girl aged 2 to 10 with multiple sclerosis.

Worth noting for this clonotype: Possible read error: a much larger clone is one base away. The chain combines TRBV7-9 with TRBJ2-7; 7 bases fit TRBD1. The V gene end was trimmed by 1 base and the J gene end by 2 bases; junction bases not matched to a gene: 2. The CDR3 sequence is 14 residues long. The V gene's germline CDR1 is SEHNR and CDR2 FQNEAQ (reference sequence). CDR3 residues: CASSLEGAPYEQYF. CDR3 nucleotide sequence: TGTGCCAGCAGCTTAGAGGGGGCACCCTACGAGCAGTACTTC.

J is TRBJ2-1 and V is TRBV11-2, with D unclear. V was shortened by 1 base and J by 0 bases, with 10 bases between the two germline ends. CDR3 size: 16 residues. CDR1 and CDR2 from the germline V gene are SGHAT and FQNNGV. The CDR3 nucleotides read TGTGCCAGCAGCTTAGCCCAGGCAAGCTCCTACAATGAGCAGTTCTTC. It specifies CASSLAQASSYNEQFF.

The chain carries TRBV7-9 and TRBJ1-5; D perhaps matches TRBD1 (6 bases). Germline lookup yields CDR1 SEHNR and CDR2 FQNEAQ (reference sequence). Trimming shortened V by 5 bases and J by 4 bases, and 15 bases separated the two germline ends. This CDR3 region has 15 residues. As DNA, the CDR3 is TGTGCCAGCAGCCTAGGGGGGGGCGCAAATCAGCCCCAGCATTTT. Translation: CASSLGGGANQPQHF.

The V call is TRBV10-3, the J call TRBJ1-1; D not certain. Trimming shortened V by 10 bases and J by 1 base, and 13 bases separated the two germline ends. Germline loops: CDR1 ENHRY, CDR2 SYGVKD. The CDR3 is 13 residues long. CDR3 in amino acids: CATQGISNTEAFF. CDR3 coding DNA: TGTGCCACTCAAGGGATTTCGAACACTGAAGCTTTCTTT.

This clonotype was picked up a small number of times. The chain combines TRBV7-2 with TRBJ2-5, with a tentative D call TRBD2 (6 bases). CDR1 is SGHTA, CDR2 FQGNSA, per germline. V dropped 5 bases and J dropped 9 bases, with 10 bases sitting between them. CDR3 size: 11 residues. The CDR3 bases are TGTGCCAGCAGCGAAGGAGGGGCCCAGTACTTC. Residues: CASSEGGAQYF. The whole variable domain, remainder taken from reference TRBV7-2 and TRBJ2-5, is GAGVSQSPSNKVTEKGKDVELRCDPISGHTALYWYRQSLGQGLEFLIYFQGNSAPDKSGLPSDRFSAERTGGSVSTLTIQRTQQEDSAVYLCASSEGGAQYFGPGTRLLVL.

This clonotype was counted a few times. The chain combines TRBV6-6 with TRBJ1-2; D possibly corresponds to TRBD1 (6 bases). Germline CDR1 is MNHNY and CDR2 is SVGAGI (reference sequence). Trimming cost V 4 bases and J 7 bases, with 10 bases left between them. CDR3 length: 12 residues. The CDR3 is CASSSTGSGYTF. CDR3 coding DNA: TGTGCCAGCAGTTCCACAGGGAGTGGCTACACCTTC.

The chain links TRBV29-1 to TRBJ2-7; the D call may be TRBD1 or TRBD2 (5 bases each). Germline CDR1 and CDR2: SQVTM and ANQGSEA. The V end lost 5 bases, the J end lost 0 bases, and 11 bases lay between the germline ends. CDR3 size: 13 residues. The CDR3 DNA sequence: TGCAGCGTTTCCGGGACCGTCTCCTACGAGCAGTACTTC. Protein product: CSVSGTVSYEQYF.

The DNA for the CDR3 is TGTGCCAGCAGCTCCGGGACTAGCGGGAGGCAAGGCAATGAGCAGTTCTTC. This translates into CASSSGTSGRQGNEQFF. V gene TRBV7-8 combines with J gene TRBJ2-1, with 15 bases matching TRBD2. The germline V gene has CDR1 SGHVS and CDR2 FQNEAQ. V shed 4 bases and J 6 bases; nucleotides not matched to a gene: 7. CDR3 length: 17 amino acids.

The chain uses TRBV24-1 and TRBJ2-2; 9 positions agree with TRBD2. V was clipped by 3 bases and J by 5 bases; unmatched bases: 6. The CDR3 sequence is 16 residues long. CDR1 is KGHDR and CDR2 is SFDVKD in the germline V gene. The CDR3 sequence: CATSDRRLAETGELFF. CDR3 nucleotide sequence: TGTGCCACCAGTGATCGTAGACTAGCGGAGACCGGGGAGCTGTTTTTT.

This chain uses TRBV18 with TRBJ2-1; 12 bases map to TRBD1. The CDR3 sequence is 15 residues long. The V segment lost 3 bases and the J segment 7 bases; nucleotides outside the gene matches: 4. Germline V CDR1 and CDR2: KGHSH, LQKENI. The CDR3 sequence is CASSPGTGGENEQFF. DNA of the CDR3: TGTGCCAGCTCACCCGGGACAGGGGGCGAAAATGAGCAGTTCTTC. Looking up the rest from reference TRBV18 and TRBJ2-1 gives the full variable domain: NAGVMQNPRHLVRRRGQEARLRCSPMKGHSHVYWYRQLPEEGLKFMVYLQKENIIDESGMPKERFSAEFPKEGPSILRIQQVVRGDSAAYFCASSPGTGGENEQFFGPGTRLTVL.

This sequence joins TRBV7-2 and TRBJ2-3, with 9 nucleotides matching TRBD1. The J segment lost 2 bases and the V segment lost 8 bases, leaving 5 bases of the junction unmatched. Germline V gene lookup returns CDR1 SGHTA and CDR2 FQGNSA. The CDR3 length is 14 residues. CDR3 bases: TGTGCCAGCGCACAGGGGGCCCACACAGATACGCAGTATTTT. It specifies CASAQGAHTDTQYF. The full variable domain, with the rest looked up from reference TRBV7-2 and TRBJ2-3, is GAGVSQSPSNKVTEKGKDVELRCDPISGHTALYWYRQSLGQGLEFLIYFQGNSAPDKSGLPSDRFSAERTGGSVSTLTIQRTQQEDSAVYLCASAQGAHTDTQYFGPGTRLTVL.

In the case of this clonotype: Its ends do not fully match the called genes, so a read error is possible. DNA of the CDR3: TGTGCCAGCTGGAGACAGGGGCAGTACGAGCGGTACTTC. This encodes CASWRQGQYERYF. J is TRBJ2-7 and V is TRBV7-9; 8 bases line up with TRBD1. Germline V CDR1 and CDR2: SEHNR, FQNEAQ (reference sequence). The CDR3 covers 13 residues.

This sequence joins TRBV20-1 and TRBJ2-3; D not certain. CDR1 and CDR2 (germline): DFQATT, SNEGSKA (reference sequence). The CDR3 consists of 12 residues. The V end was cut by 3 bases, the J end by 0 bases, with 4 bases between. CDR3 nucleotides: TGCAGTGCTAGCAAAAGCACAGATACGCAGTATTTT. This codes for CSASKSTDTQYF.

As regards this clonotype: Sequence at one end of the junction differs from germline and may be a read error. The chain employs TRBV7-7 and TRBJ2-5; tentative D call: TRBD2 (6 bases). Germline assignment: CDR1 SSHAT and CDR2 FNYEAQ (reference sequence). This CDR3 comprises 14 residues. The CDR3 sequence: CARSVGTHQETQYF. The CDR3 DNA is TGTGCCCGCAGCGTCGGGACTCACCAAGAGACCCAGTACTTC.

The V and J genes are TRBV3-1 and TRBJ2-7; D remains ambiguous. Germline values: CDR1 LGHDT, CDR2 YNNKEL (reference sequence). CDR3 length: 12 amino acids. With 1 base removed from V and 4 bases from J, the gap between germline ends came to 5 bases. Here the CDR3 reads CASSQASYEQYF. The CDR3 DNA reads as TGTGCCAGCAGCCAAGCATCATACGAGCAGTACTTC.

This clonotype was recorded only once. This rearrangement joins TRBV10-3 to TRBJ2-1; TRBD1 matches at 8 bases. Germline V gene sequence: CDR1 ENHRY, CDR2 SYGVKD. With V trimmed by 10 bases and J by 0 bases, 8 bases remained unmatched. CDR3 length: 15 amino acids. This CDR3 is CASTTGARSYNEQFF. In nucleotides, the CDR3 is TGTGCCAGTACGACAGGGGCACGCTCCTACAATGAGCAGTTCTTC.

The genes are TRBV6-1 and TRBJ2-4, with D maybe TRBD2 (6 bases). Trimming shortened V by 3 bases and J by 5 bases, and 17 bases separated the two germline ends. This CDR3 region has 16 residues. Per germline, CDR1 MNHNS and CDR2 SASEGT. The CDR3 region has the DNA TGTGCCAGCAGTGAGCCCGTGTGGAGGGACGAAAACATTCAGTACTTC. Translated, it gives CASSEPVWRDENIQYF.

This clonotype appeared a few times. The gene calls are TRBV15 and TRBJ2-7; a possible D gene is TRBD1 (5 bases). Germline CDR1 LNHNV, CDR2 YYDKDF (reference sequence). CDR3 length: 16 amino acids. Trimming took 3 bases from V and 0 from J, leaving 15 bases between them. As DNA, the CDR3 is TGTGCCACCAGCAGCATAGGTACAGGCCACTCCTACGAGCAGTACTTC. It translates to CATSSIGTGHSYEQYF.

This chain uses TRBV20-1 with TRBJ2-7, with 13 nucleotides matching TRBD2. The better agreement between TRBJ2-5 and the DNA end casts doubt on the J call. Per the germline V gene, CDR1 is DFQATT and CDR2 is SNEGSKA (reference sequence). The CDR3 contains 15 residues. The CDR3 here is CSARTGTSGEETQYF. CDR3 sequence (DNA): TGCAGTGCTCGGACCGGGACTAGCGGGGAAGAGACCCAGTACTTC.

Comment on this clonotype: One junction end does not reproduce the germline sequence, and a read error may be involved. The V and J genes are TRBV7-8 and TRBJ2-1; 11 positions match TRBD2. This CDR3 spans 19 amino acids. Germline-derived CDR1 and CDR2 are SGHVS and FQNEAQ. In nucleotides, the CDR3 is TGTGTCAGCAGCTTACCTAGCGGGGGGTCTCTGAGCTCCTACAATGAGCAGTTCTTC. Encoded protein: CVSSLPSGGSLSSYNEQFF. The full variable domain, in which reference TRBV7-8 and TRBJ2-1 provide the parts outside the CDR3, is GAGVSQSPRYKVAKRGQDVALRCDPISGHVSLFWYQQALGQGPEFLTYFQNEAQLDKSGLPSDRFFAERPEGSVSTLKIQRTQQEDSAVYLCVSSLPSGGSLSSYNEQFFGPGTRLTVL.

This clonotype was seen a few times. V and J are TRBV20-1 and TRBJ2-1, with 8 bases identical to TRBD2. Germline V gives CDR1 DFQATT, CDR2 SNEGSKA (reference sequence). The CDR3 has 15 amino acids. Losses at the gene ends were 6 bases for V and 6 bases for J; bases not matched to a gene: 13. In nucleotides, the CDR3 is TGCAGTGCCACCTTAAACGGGAGGGTAGGCAATGAGCAGTTCTTC. Amino acid sequence: CSATLNGRVGNEQFF.

The J gene is TRBJ2-7, the V gene TRBV20-1; 10 nucleotides line up with TRBD2. Germline CDR1 DFQATT, CDR2 SNEGSKA (reference sequence). The trim removed 6 bases at V and 6 bases at J, leaving 11 bases unmatched. The CDR3 is made up of 14 amino acids. The CDR3: CSASSGRQMGEQYF. The CDR3, as DNA: TGCAGTGCCTCTAGCGGGAGACAGATGGGCGAGCAGTACTTC.

This clonotype has only a few counts. The chain is built from TRBV11-2 and TRBJ2-6; 9 nucleotides line up with TRBD1. Germline V gene data show CDR1 as SGHAT and CDR2 as FQNNGV. The CDR3 is 18 amino acids. J was trimmed by 1 base and V by 5 bases; bases with no gene match: 9. The CDR3 spells CASSLTGGLISGANVLTF. The CDR3 nucleotides read TGTGCCAGCAGCCTCACAGGGGGCCTAATTTCTGGGGCCAACGTCCTGACTTTC.

This clonotype has just a few counts. V is TRBV4-1 and J is TRBJ2-7, with TRBD2 identical over 9 bases. J was trimmed by 6 bases and V by 1 base; bases with no gene match: 4. The length of the CDR3 is 14 residues. Germline V lookup: CDR1 MGHRA, CDR2 YSYEKL. The CDR3 reads CASSQVPSGAEQYF. The CDR3 DNA follows: TGCGCCAGCAGCCAAGTTCCTAGCGGGGCCGAGCAGTACTTC.

The rearrangement uses TRBV30 and TRBJ2-7, with TRBD2 as a possible D gene (5 bases). The germline CDR1 and CDR2 sequences are GTSNPN and SVGIG (reference sequence). Trimming left V 2 bases short and J 6 bases short, with 11 bases between. CDR3 length: 12 residues. The CDR3 reads CAWSRNSGEQYF. The CDR3 bases are TGTGCCTGGAGTCGAAACAGCGGCGAGCAGTACTTC.